This T cell receptor (beta chain) is drawn from a study of beta chain features in type 1 diabetes (dated by TCRdb to between 2017 and 2018). Background for the entire study: Mean age, gender distribution, total cell number and subset yield did not differ between patients and healthy donors. Across all samples, roughly 110,000,000 sorted cells were examined, and cell number per subset correlated strongly with RNA yield. The study compared the TCRB repertoires of sorted circulating CD4+ T cell subsets in recently diagnosed type 1 diabetes patients with those in matched healthy donors. Whereas all 28 donors provided naive and central memory subsets, regulatory and stem cell-like memory subsets were isolated from just 8 patients and roughly 8 healthy donors. On the study overall, not on this receptor specifically: Naive, central memory and regulatory TCRB repertoires appeared to be more similar among patients than among healthy donors. PCR may preferentially amplify shorter templates, but because patient and control samples were amplified and corrected together, any resulting skew would affect both groups equally. Because cDNA was sequenced instead of genomic DNA, highly expressing activated cells could be over-represented, though the groups showed no difference in activation or CD3 levels. Patients with type 1 diabetes made fewer insertions and deleted more nucleotides at VDJ recombination sites, implying thymic rearrangement abnormalities. Because the HLA sub-analyses included only small numbers of individuals, any influence of HLA type on TCRB rearrangement was left unresolved. A moderate but significant shortening of TCRB CDR3 length was observed in type 1 diabetes patients in all four CD4+ subsets.

A single peripheral blood draw of 95 to 150 mL on average was collected from each donor into heparinised tubes. A BD FACSAria II was used to sort naive, central memory, regulatory and stem cell-like memory CD4+ T cells with a panel that included CD45RO, CCR7, CD25, CD127, CD95 and CD27. Purity was above 95% for every sorted population. Right away, PBMCs were isolated by Lymphoprep density gradient centrifugation and were stained directly, with no culture step. Samples were stained and sorted in pairs, with one healthy donor and one patient per experiment, so that batch effects were minimized. This clone was recorded a few times. There is no known antigen for this receptor. Base qualities are not recorded, but no much larger clone differs from it by a single base. Looking up the germline V gene yields CDR1 MGHRA and CDR2 YSYEKL. Deletion took 0 bases off V and 8 bases off J, with a span of 23 bases between the germline ends. Counted from cysteine to phenylalanine, this CDR3 has 18 amino acids. The CDR3 DNA has 54 bases and is translated from base 1.

The High Capacity cDNA Reverse Transcription Kit was used to reverse transcribe all of the isolated RNA, meaning that expressed TCRB transcripts were what got sequenced. Deep immunoSEQ sequencing was applied to naive, central memory and regulatory T cell samples, giving an average of roughly 3.3 million total reads per sample. After sorted cells were lysed in RLT buffer, RNA was extracted with DNase-treated RNeasy Micro or Mini kits, with the choice depending on cell number. Each cell subset was processed on its own to prevent cross-contamination, while patient and healthy donor samples were processed together. Using the immunoSEQ multiplex PCR, TCRB sequences were amplified from cDNA into 87-bp fragments spanning the CDR3 region. Sequencing of the amplicons was performed on the Illumina HiSeq platform. Per the authors' processing: Synthetic template baselines were used to correct PCR bias computationally, reads within Hamming distance 2 were collapsed, and singletons that could not be merged were discarded. Reads were aligned against IMGT so that V, D and J genes, CDR3 length and insertions or deletions at six rearrangement sites could be assigned. Within each subset, clonotype counts were normalized to the number of sorted cells before true diversity and Gini coefficients were calculated with the tcR R package. The overlap coefficient, calculated on TCRB nucleotide sequences, was used to quantify repertoire sharing. Sourced from immuneACCESS, this table was stored by TCRdb with only in-frame sequences that have V and J called. A share of the clones is absent; for the studies checked, an unresolved V gene accounts for under half, and the remainder has no known explanation. V and J calls and clone size are copied from that table; D and trimming were computed from the DNA. The sample profile shows around 300,000 clones; around 7.3% of them were found once. 1% of the sample is taken by the ten largest.

Sample: central memory CD4+ T cells from blood. The sequence joins TRBV4-1 to TRBJ1-3; the D gene cannot be resolved reliably. The source of this sequence is a woman under 30 in good health. The nucleotides read TGCGCCAGCAGCCAAGAAGAGGGCTTGTGGAGGAGTAAAGACACCATATATTTT. It is translated as CASSQEEGLWRSKDTIYF.